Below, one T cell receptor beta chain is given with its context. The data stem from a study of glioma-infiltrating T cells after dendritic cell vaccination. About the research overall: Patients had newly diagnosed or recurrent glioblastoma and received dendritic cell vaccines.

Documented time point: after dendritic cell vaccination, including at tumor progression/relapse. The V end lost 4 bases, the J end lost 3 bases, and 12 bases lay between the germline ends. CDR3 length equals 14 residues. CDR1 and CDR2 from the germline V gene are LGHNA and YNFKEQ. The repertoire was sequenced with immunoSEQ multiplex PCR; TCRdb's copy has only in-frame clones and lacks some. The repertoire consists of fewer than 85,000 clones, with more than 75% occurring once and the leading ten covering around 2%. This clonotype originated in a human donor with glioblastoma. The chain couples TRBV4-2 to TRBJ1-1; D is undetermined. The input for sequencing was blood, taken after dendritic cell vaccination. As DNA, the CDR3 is TGTGCCAGCAGCCGCGAAATTCTGCACACTGAAGCTTTCTTT. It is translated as CASSREILHTEAFF.